This passage covers 25 T cell receptor beta chains from one sample sequenced in a study of cytomegalovirus exposure and HLA in healthy donors. The primer mix had 60 Vbeta and 13 Jbeta primers. TCRdb's table, derived via immunoSEQ multiplex PCR, lists solely in-frame clones and lacks some. Here the sample spans over 100,000 clones, roughly 80% being singletons. Source material: PBMCs. Source of these receptors: a young woman in good health and CMV-seropositive.

The chain recombines TRBV27 with TRBJ2-6; weak D call: TRBD1 (5 bases). Germline V gene lookup returns CDR1 MNHEY and CDR2 SMNVEV (reference sequence). Trimming pared 5 bases from V and 1 base from J, leaving 21 bases between. The CDR3 is 19 amino acids. The DNA for the CDR3 is TGTGCCAGCAGTCCGGGCAGTAGGGGCCCGGAATCTGGGGCCAACGTCCTGACTTTC. Protein sequence: CASSPGSRGPESGANVLTF.

The V call is TRBV25-1, the J call TRBJ2-7; 7 bases agree with TRBD1. This CDR3 is built from 14 residues. V shed 5 bases, J shed 0 bases, and the junction held 4 bases outside the gene matches. CDR1 and CDR2 (germline): MGHDK, SYGVNS. Written as DNA, the CDR3 is TGTGCCAGCAGTTTGGGACAGTCCTCCTACGAGCAGTACTTC. Protein: CASSLGQSSYEQYF.

The rearrangement uses TRBV5-1 and TRBJ1-1; 7 nucleotides line up with TRBD1. The CDR3 has 16 residues. Germline trimming cut 7 bases from V and 1 base from J; bases unmatched to any gene: 13. Germline V CDR1 and CDR2: SGHRS, YFSETQ. For the CDR3, the DNA is TGCGCCAGCTGCCGAACAGGGGTAGATGAGAACACTGAAGCTTTCTTT. It translates to CASCRTGVDENTEAFF.

V gene TRBV5-8 combines with J gene TRBJ2-7; D possibly corresponds to TRBD1 (5 bases). Trimming pared 4 bases from V and 0 bases from J, leaving 11 bases between. Germline V lookup: CDR1 SGHTS, CDR2 YDEGEE. There are 14 residues in the CDR3. CDR3 protein: CASSLRQSSYEQYF. The CDR3 bases are TGTGCCAGCAGCCTTCGACAGAGCTCCTACGAGCAGTACTTC.

This sequence joins TRBV7-9 and TRBJ1-2; 8 nucleotides match TRBD1. Germline V lookup: CDR1 SEHNR, CDR2 FQNEAQ (reference sequence). V was clipped by 4 bases and J by 8 bases; unmatched bases: 6. The CDR3 extends over 13 amino acids. CDR3 coding DNA: TGTGCCAGCAGCTGGACAGGGTTGGTGGGCTACACCTTC. Translated, it gives CASSWTGLVGYTF. The full variable domain, in which reference TRBV7-9 and TRBJ1-2 provide the parts outside the CDR3, is DTGVSQNPRHKITKRGQNVTFRCDPISEHNRLYWYRQTLGQGPEFLTYFQNEAQLEKSRLLSDRFSAERPKGSFSTLEIQRTEQGDSAMYLCASSWTGLVGYTFGSGTRLTVV.

The chain combines TRBV19 with TRBJ2-1; 13 bases align to TRBD2. The CDR3 has 15 residues. Germline lookup yields CDR1 LNHDA and CDR2 SQIVND (reference sequence). With 4 bases clipped from V and 7 bases from J, the junction kept 4 bases outside the gene matches. CDR3 DNA sequence: TGTGCCAGTAGTACACTAGCGGGGGGGAGTAATGAGCAGTTCTTC. Its protein product is CASSTLAGGSNEQFF.

This clone was seen more than once but under ten times. The chain employs TRBV6-6 and TRBJ2-2, with D unclear. The germline V and J ends were trimmed by 5 bases and 4 bases, with 17 bases remaining between them. This CDR3 spans 16 amino acids. CDR1 is MNHNY, CDR2 SVGAGI, per germline (reference sequence). The CDR3, as DNA: TGTGCCAGCAGTCCACTCCGGGTCCCCGGCACCGGGGAGCTGTTTTTT. Residues: CASSPLRVPGTGELFF.

The V gene is TRBV5-5, the J gene TRBJ2-2; 11 bases are shared with TRBD2. Germline CDR1 is SGHKS and CDR2 is YYEKEE (reference sequence). Trimming at V came to 0 bases and at J to 7 bases, leaving 11 bases not matched to a gene. The CDR3 is 18 amino acids. The CDR3 coding sequence is TGTGCCAGCAGCTTGGCAGTCGCTAGCGGGGGGCCCGACGGGGAGCTGTTTTTT. This sequence encodes CASSLAVASGGPDGELFF.

This chain connects TRBV7-7 to TRBJ2-7; 9 nucleotides line up with TRBD1. This CDR3 region has 15 residues. CDR1 is SSHAT and CDR2 is FNYEAQ in the germline V gene (reference sequence). V was pared by 5 bases and J by 0 bases, with 5 bases of the junction left unmatched. The CDR3 nucleotides read TGTGCCAGCAGCCTGGGACAGGGAAGCTCCTACGAGCAGTACTTC. Translation: CASSLGQGSSYEQYF.

The CDR3 DNA sequence: TGTGCCAGCAGCTTATTTCGGCAGGGTGGGGAAAAACTGTTTTTT. This codes for CASSLFRQGGEKLFF. This chain links TRBV7-6 with TRBJ1-4; D possibly corresponds to TRBD1 (5 bases). There are 15 residues in the CDR3. V lost 2 bases and J lost 8, with 15 bases in between. Germline values: CDR1 SGHVS, CDR2 FNYEAQ.

The table lists this clone with a few counts. The V and J genes are TRBV9 and TRBJ2-7; 7 nucleotides line up with TRBD2. The V and J ends lost 0 bases and 2 bases, in that order; junction bases with no gene match: 2. Germline V gene data show CDR1 as SGDLS and CDR2 as YYNGEE. The CDR3 loop spans 14 amino acids. CDR3 nucleotides: TGTGCCAGCAGCGTAGGGGACTATACCTACGAGCAGTACTTC. It encodes CASSVGDYTYEQYF.

This chain joins TRBV6-5 and TRBJ1-1, with a possible D match to TRBD1 (5 bases). The CDR3 is 14 amino acids. The V gene lost 2 bases and the J gene lost 1 base, with 8 bases spanning the gap. Germline V gene lookup returns CDR1 MNHEY and CDR2 SVGAGI. The CDR3 coding sequence is TGTGCCAGCAGTTACGACAGATGGAACACTGAAGCTTTCTTT. Its protein product is CASSYDRWNTEAFF.

Concerning this clone: Its ends do not fully match the called genes, so a read error is possible. The chain joins TRBV7-9 to TRBJ2-7, with TRBD2 matching over 10 bases. Per the germline V gene, CDR1 is SEHNR and CDR2 is FQNEAQ (reference sequence). The CDR3 has 13 residues. Here the CDR3 DNA reads TGTGCCAGCAGCTTAGAACTAGCGGGGCCCCCGAACTTC. It yields the protein CASSLELAGPPNF.

The V call is TRBV25-1, the J call TRBJ1-6; D is possibly TRBD1 (6 bases). This CDR3 is built from 16 residues. CDR1 and CDR2 from the germline V gene are MGHDK and SYGVNS. Trimming shortened V by 0 bases and J by 10 bases, and 16 bases separated the two germline ends. CDR3 nucleotides: TGTGCCAGCAGTGAATATAGGGGGGGCGTTAGGTCACCCCTCCACTTT. It encodes CASSEYRGGVRSPLHF.

This clone appeared a few times. This chain uses TRBV5-5 with TRBJ1-4; 7 bases are shared with TRBD1. The germline gives CDR1 SGHKS, CDR2 YYEKEE (reference sequence). The J segment lost 7 bases and the V segment lost 4 bases, leaving 7 bases of the junction unmatched. The CDR3 contains 14 residues. CDR3 protein: CASSGGTEREKLFF. DNA of the CDR3: TGTGCCAGCAGCGGGGGGACAGAACGTGAAAAACTGTTTTTT.

This sequence joins TRBV19 and TRBJ2-5; possible D gene TRBD1, 5 bases. Deletions cut 2 bases from V and 2 bases from J, with 12 bases between. Germline CDR1 LNHDA, CDR2 SQIVND (reference sequence). The CDR3 is 15 residues long. CDR3 sequence: CASSIQGPLQETQYF. The CDR3 bases are TGTGCCAGTAGTATACAGGGTCCCCTGCAAGAGACCCAGTACTTC.

V is TRBV7-3 and J is TRBJ2-5; D gene uncertain. The germline V and J ends were trimmed by 2 bases and 0 bases, with 4 bases remaining between them. This CDR3 has 13 amino acids. Germline assignment: CDR1 SGHTA and CDR2 FQGTGA. CDR3 in DNA: TGTGCCAGCAGCTTAGACAACCAAGAGACCCAGTACTTC. Protein sequence: CASSLDNQETQYF.

This clone was seen ten or more times. The sample holds other DNA sequences that translate to the same CDR3. The rearrangement uses TRBV4-1 and TRBJ1-4, with D tentatively TRBD1 (5 bases). The CDR3 covers 15 residues. V lost 0 bases and J lost 8, with 13 bases in between. Per germline, CDR1 MGHRA and CDR2 YSYEKL. The CDR3 coding sequence is TGCGCCAGCAGCCAAGACAGGGTCGGTGGCGAAAAACTGTTTTTT. It is translated as CASSQDRVGGEKLFF.

The genes are TRBV6-6 and TRBJ2-5; the D is unclear. Germline V lookup: CDR1 MNHNY, CDR2 SVGAGI (reference sequence). The germline V and J ends were trimmed by 4 bases and 1 base, with 7 bases remaining between them. The CDR3 has 13 residues. CDR3 region: CASSWNSQETQYF. The CDR3, as DNA: TGTGCCAGCAGTTGGAACAGCCAAGAGACCCAGTACTTC.

The chain recombines TRBV19 with TRBJ1-3, with D maybe TRBD1 (5 bases). CDR3 length equals 15 residues. With 5 bases removed from V and 4 bases from J, the gap between germline ends came to 15 bases. Germline V CDR1 and CDR2: LNHDA, SQIVND (reference sequence). The CDR3 DNA reads TGTGCCAGTAGTTCCCGTGGTAGGGGCGGAAACACCATATATTTT. It yields the protein CASSSRGRGGNTIYF.

The chain couples TRBV2 to TRBJ1-5, with D maybe TRBD1 (6 bases). Germline V CDR1 and CDR2: SNHLY, FYNNEI. V was pared by 6 bases and J by 2 bases, with 14 bases between. CDR3 length: 15 amino acids. The CDR3 loop reads CASRYRDTGNQPQHF. Here the CDR3 DNA reads TGTGCCAGCAGATACCGGGACACAGGCAATCAGCCCCAGCATTTT. Using reference TRBV2 and TRBJ1-5 for the parts outside the CDR3, the full variable domain is EPEVTQTPSHQVTQMGQEVILRCVPISNHLYFYWYRQILGQKVEFLVSFYNNEISEKSEIFDDQFSVERPDGSNFTLKIRSTKLEDSAMYFCASRYRDTGNQPQHFGDGTRLSIL.

The chain joins TRBV4-1 to TRBJ1-2; TRBD1 aligns across 11 bases. The CDR3 spans 15 residues. CDR1 MGHRA and CDR2 YSYEKL come from the germline V gene. J was trimmed by 6 bases and V by 5 bases; bases with no gene match: 8. The CDR3 coding sequence is TGCGCCAGCAGCTTCCGGGACAGGGGGGAAGATGGCTACACCTTC. Its protein product is CASSFRDRGEDGYTF.

The chain employs TRBV19 and TRBJ1-2, with D maybe TRBD1 (5 bases). The V end was cut by 4 bases, the J end by 7 bases, with 19 bases between. CDR3 length equals 15 residues. Per the germline V gene, CDR1 is LNHDA and CDR2 is SQIVND (reference sequence). Here the CDR3 DNA reads TGTGCCAGTAGTAACACCGGGACTACTCCCAGTGGCTACACCTTC. Protein: CASSNTGTTPSGYTF.

The chain carries TRBV2 and TRBJ2-7; TRBD1 matches at 7 bases. Trimming at V came to 6 bases and at J to 5 bases, leaving 7 bases not matched to a gene. This CDR3 is built from 13 residues. Germline V gives CDR1 SNHLY, CDR2 FYNNEI. The CDR3 sequence is CASSGDRDHEQYF. As DNA, the CDR3 is TGTGCCAGCAGCGGTGACAGGGATCACGAGCAGTACTTC.

This rearrangement joins TRBV19 to TRBJ1-2; no clear D. Per germline, CDR1 LNHDA and CDR2 SQIVND (reference sequence). The ends were cut back, 3 bases at V and 6 bases at J, with 11 bases in the middle. The CDR3 runs 13 residues. For the CDR3, the DNA is TGTGCCAGTAGTATTCGTCCCGGGAATGGCTACACCTTC. Translation gives CASSIRPGNGYTF.